This TCR beta chain was profiled in a study of breast tumors, draining lymph nodes, adjacent tissues. V lost 0 bases and J 0 bases, leaving 15 bases between the germline ends. CDR1 and CDR2 from the germline V gene are DFQATT and SNEGSKA (reference sequence). This CDR3 contains 17 residues. Many counts were recorded for this clonotype. Breast cancer patients provided tissue from their axillary draining lymph nodes. TCRdb processed the multiplex PCR reads anew with MiXCR; each CDR3 protein has one entry. The top ten clones hold 1.4% of a sample with 200,000 to 250,000 distinct CDR3 sequences, about 34% of them seen once.

The clonotype originates from a female donor with breast cancer. Some clones in this sample may be carry-over from other donors' samples. The sample comprised axillary lymph node tissue. J is TRBJ2-1 and V is TRBV20-1, with TRBD2 as a possible D gene (5 bases). The CDR3 spells CSARDPAGLSSYNEQFF. In DNA, the CDR3 is TGCAGTGCTAGAGATCCCGCGGGCTTAAGCTCCTACAATGAGCAGTTCTTC.